This record concerns one T cell receptor beta chain sequence. The ends were cut back, 4 bases at V and 1 base at J, with 8 bases in the middle. CDR1 is LGHDT and CDR2 is YNNKEL in the germline V gene (reference sequence). The CDR3 contains 15 residues. These data are taken from a study of blood T cell repertoires in COVID-19. Repertoires were generated with immunoSEQ multiplex PCR, while TCRdb's copy carries only in-frame clones and drops some. Among approximately 190,000 clones listed, about 81% were seen once. Sample: peripheral blood. This rearrangement joins TRBV3-1 (or the pseudogene TRBV3-2) to TRBJ2-6; D not certain. The sequence was obtained from a woman aged 55 to 70 with COVID-19, enrolled during active disease. The CDR3: CASSPLLSGANVLTF. CDR3 DNA: TGTGCCAGCAGCCCCCTGTTGTCTGGGGCCAACGTCCTGACTTTC.